Sequencing of this T cell receptor (beta chain) was carried out in a study of T cell responses to AZD1222 COVID-19 vaccine. General study results and limits: The donor group comprised mostly white British people and more females; the analysis possibly underestimated clonal diversity. The study found vaccine-associated CD4 TCRs spanning spike, dominant at 160-218 and 743-854. Vaccination with two AZD1222 doses was followed by a rise in Spike-specific TCR breadth and depth.

Combined were second doses at about 4 or about 12 weeks. Here immunoSEQ multiplex PCR was the method, and the copy in TCRdb shows in-frame clones only, minus some. This sample carries over 25,000 clones, roughly 90% of them seen once, and the ten largest clones take approximately 7.6%. This CDR3 comprises 13 residues. The germline CDR1 and CDR2 sequences are SGHRS and YFSETQ. Trimming left V 4 bases short and J 8 bases short, with 15 bases between. Concerning this clone itself: Antigen specificity is unknown.

The source is an adult who received the AZD1222 COVID-19 vaccine. The sample consisted of peripheral blood, taken 28 days after the second AZD1222 dose. The chain links TRBV5-1 to TRBJ1-1, with D unresolved. The CDR3 coding sequence is TGCGCCAGCAGCCCCTTTGTGGGGTCCGAAGCTTTCTTT. Protein: CASSPFVGSEAFF. The full variable domain, in which reference TRBV5-1 and TRBJ1-1 provide the parts outside the CDR3, is KAGVTQTPRYLIKTRGQQVTLSCSPISGHRSVSWYQQTPGQGLQFLFEYFSETQRNKGNFPGRFSGRQFSNSRSEMNVSTLELGDSALYLCASSPFVGSEAFFGQGTRLTVV.